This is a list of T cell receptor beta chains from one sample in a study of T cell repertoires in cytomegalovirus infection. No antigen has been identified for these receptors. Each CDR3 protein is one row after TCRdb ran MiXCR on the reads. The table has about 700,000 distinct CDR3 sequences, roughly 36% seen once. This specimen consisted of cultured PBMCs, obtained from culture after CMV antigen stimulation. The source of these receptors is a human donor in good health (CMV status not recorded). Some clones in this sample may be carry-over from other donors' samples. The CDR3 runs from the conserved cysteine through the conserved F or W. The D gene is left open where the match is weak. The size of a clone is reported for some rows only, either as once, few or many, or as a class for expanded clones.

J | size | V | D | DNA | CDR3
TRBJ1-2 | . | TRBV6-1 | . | TGTGCCAGCAGTGGGGGGACTTTCGTCGCTGGCTACACCTTC | CASSGGTFVAGYTF
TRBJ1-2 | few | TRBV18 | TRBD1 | TGTGCCAGCTCACCCGACAGGGGAGGGCCAGGAGTTCGTGGCTACACCTTC | CASSPDRGGPGVRGYTF
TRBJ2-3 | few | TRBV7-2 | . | TGTGCCAGCAGCCAAGGGCAGAGGGGGGGCACAGATACGCAGTATTTT | CASSQGQRGGTDTQYF
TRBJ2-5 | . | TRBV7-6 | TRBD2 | TGTGCCAGCAGCCCTGGATGGACTAGCGGGAACTCGGGGACCCAGTACTTC | CASSPGWTSGNSGTQYF
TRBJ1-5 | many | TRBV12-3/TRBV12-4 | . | TGTGCCAGCACCTACGGACAGAAAGGTTCCAATCAGCCCCAGCATTTT | CASTYGQKGSNQPQHF
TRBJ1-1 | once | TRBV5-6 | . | TGTGCCAGCAGCGGGGGGGGGGGCTCGGGAGCTTTCTTT | CASSGGGGSGAFF
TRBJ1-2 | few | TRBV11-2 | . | TGTGCCAGCAGCTCTCGGACCCCCGACGACTATGGCTACACCTTC | CASSSRTPDDYGYTF
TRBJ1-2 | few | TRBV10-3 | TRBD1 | TGTGCCATCAGTCCCGGGACAGGGTTGAACTATGGCTACACCTTC | CAISPGTGLNYGYTF
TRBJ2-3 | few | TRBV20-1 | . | TGCAGTGCTCTATCACAGGGAAGGGCCCCAGATACGCAGTATTTT | CSALSQGRAPDTQYF
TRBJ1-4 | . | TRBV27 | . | TGTGCCGCCGGAACAGGATTTAATGAAAAACTGTTTTTT | CAAGTGFNEKLFF
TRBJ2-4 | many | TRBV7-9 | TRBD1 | TGTGCCAGCAGCTCGACAGGGGGAGGATCCAAAAACATTCAGTACTTC | CASSSTGGGSKNIQYF